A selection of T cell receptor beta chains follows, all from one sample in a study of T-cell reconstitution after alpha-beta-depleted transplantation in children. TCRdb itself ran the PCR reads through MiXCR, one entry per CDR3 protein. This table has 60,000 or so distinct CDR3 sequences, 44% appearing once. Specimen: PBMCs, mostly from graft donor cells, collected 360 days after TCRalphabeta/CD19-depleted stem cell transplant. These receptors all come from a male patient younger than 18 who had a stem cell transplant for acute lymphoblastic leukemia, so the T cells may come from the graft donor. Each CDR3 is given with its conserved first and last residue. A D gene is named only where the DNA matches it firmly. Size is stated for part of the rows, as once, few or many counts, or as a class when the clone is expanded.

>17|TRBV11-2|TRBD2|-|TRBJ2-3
CASSRTSGRFSTDTQYF
TGTGCCAGCAGCCGGACTAGCGGGAGATTTAGCACAGATACGCAGTATTTT
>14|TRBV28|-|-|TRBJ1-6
CATPAGTEHSPLHF
TGTGCCACGCCCGCCGGGACGGAACATTCACCCCTCCACTTT
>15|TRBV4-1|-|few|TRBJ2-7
CASSQALAARYEQYF
TGCGCCAGCAGCCAAGCCCTAGCAGCAAGATACGAGCAGTACTTC
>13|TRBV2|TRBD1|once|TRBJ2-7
CASIGQVGDEQYF
TGTGCCAGCATTGGACAGGTGGGCGACGAGCAGTACTTC
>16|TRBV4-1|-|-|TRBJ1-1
CASSPLRGAVGPEAFF
TGCGCCAGCAGCCCACTCCGGGGGGCAGTAGGTCCTGAAGCTTTCTTT
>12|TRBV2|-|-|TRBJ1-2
CASSEASGGYTF
TGTGCCAGCAGTGAAGCGTCGGGGGGCTACACCTTC
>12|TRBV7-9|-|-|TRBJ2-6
CASSLGSPVLTF
TGTGCCAGCAGCTTAGGGTCCCCCGTCCTGACTTTC
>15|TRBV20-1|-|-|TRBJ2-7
CSARGAKESSYEQYF
TGCAGTGCTAGAGGGGCCAAAGAGAGCTCCTACGAGCAGTACTTC
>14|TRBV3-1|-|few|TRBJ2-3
CASSLLVGTDTQYF
TGTGCCAGCAGCCTCTTAGTAGGGACAGATACGCAGTATTTT
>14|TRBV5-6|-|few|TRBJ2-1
CASSLGPRVDEQFF
TGTGCCAGCAGTTTGGGGCCGAGGGTTGATGAGCAGTTCTTC
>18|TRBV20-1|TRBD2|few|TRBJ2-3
CSARVAALTSGRVDTQYF
TGCAGTGCTAGAGTCGCCGCACTCACTAGCGGGAGAGTTGATACGCAGTATTTT
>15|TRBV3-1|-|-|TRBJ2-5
CASSQDPQGLETQYF
TGTGCCAGCAGCCAAGATCCGCAGGGGTTAGAGACCCAGTACTTC
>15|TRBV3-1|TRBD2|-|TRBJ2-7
CASSQGASGRAEQYF
TGTGCCAGCAGCCAAGGGGCCAGCGGGAGGGCCGAGCAGTACTTC
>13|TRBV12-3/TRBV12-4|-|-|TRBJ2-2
CASRISPTGELFF
TGTGCCAGCAGAATCAGTCCAACCGGGGAGCTGTTTTTT
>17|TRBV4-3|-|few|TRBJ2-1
CASSQGGRDRFPHEQFF
TGCGCCAGCAGCCAAGGAGGTCGGGACCGATTCCCCCATGAGCAGTTCTTC
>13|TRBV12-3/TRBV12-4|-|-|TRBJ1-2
CASSFRGDYGYTF
TGTGCCAGCAGTTTTCGCGGGGACTATGGCTACACCTTC
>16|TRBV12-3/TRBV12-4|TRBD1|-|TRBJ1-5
CASSLAGTGVPKAQHF
TGTGCCAGCAGTTTAGCCGGGACAGGGGTTCCCAAGGCCCAGCATTTT
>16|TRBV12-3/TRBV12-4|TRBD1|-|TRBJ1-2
CASSLTAGQGNYGYTF
TGTGCCAGCAGTTTGACAGCGGGACAGGGTAACTATGGCTACACCTTC
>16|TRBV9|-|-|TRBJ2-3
CASSVRTGGRTDTQYF
TGTGCCAGCAGCGTACGGACCGGGGGGCGCACAGATACGCAGTATTTT
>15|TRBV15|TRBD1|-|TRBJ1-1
CATSREGQANTEAFF
TGTGCCACCAGCAGAGAGGGACAGGCAAACACTGAAGCTTTCTTT
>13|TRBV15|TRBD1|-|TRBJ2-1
CATGRGSVNEQFF
TGTGCCACGGGCAGGGGGTCAGTGAATGAGCAGTTCTTC
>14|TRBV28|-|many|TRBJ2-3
CASSLGPSTDTQYF
TGTGCCAGCAGTTTAGGACCCAGCACAGATACGCAGTATTTT
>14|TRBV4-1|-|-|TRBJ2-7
CASSQAGRLGEQYF
TGCGCCAGCAGCCAAGCAGGAAGGCTGGGCGAGCAGTACTTC
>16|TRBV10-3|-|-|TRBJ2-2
CAISESTGGNTGELFF
TGTGCCATCAGTGAGTCGACAGGTGGGAACACCGGGGAGCTGTTTTTT
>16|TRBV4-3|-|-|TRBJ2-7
CASSQDGHLGYYEQYF
TGCGCCAGCAGCCAAGATGGACACTTAGGATACTACGAGCAGTACTTC
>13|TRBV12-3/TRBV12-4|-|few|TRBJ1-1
CASSPSGARPAFF
TGTGCCAGCAGCCCCTCGGGGGCGCGGCCAGCTTTCTTT
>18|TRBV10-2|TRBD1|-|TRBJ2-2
CASSGGRGRLSETGELFF
TGCGCCAGCAGTGGGGGCAGGGGGCGACTATCGGAGACCGGGGAGCTGTTTTTT
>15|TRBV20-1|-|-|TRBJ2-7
CSATAPGKRAYEQYF
TGCAGTGCTACAGCCCCGGGGAAGAGGGCCTACGAGCAGTACTTC
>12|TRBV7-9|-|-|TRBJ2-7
CASRRGHTEQYF
TGTGCCAGCAGAAGGGGACACACCGAGCAGTACTTC
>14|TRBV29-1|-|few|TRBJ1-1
CSVGVGGVGTEAFF
TGCAGCGTTGGAGTAGGGGGAGTGGGGACTGAAGCTTTCTTT
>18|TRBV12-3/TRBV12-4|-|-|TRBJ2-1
CASSLEGWVVPSYNEQFF
TGTGCCAGCAGTTTAGAAGGGTGGGTAGTTCCCTCCTACAATGAGCAGTTCTTC
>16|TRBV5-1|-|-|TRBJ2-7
CASSLGLRTETYEQYF
TGCGCCAGCAGCTTGGGACTAAGGACGGAAACCTACGAGCAGTACTTC
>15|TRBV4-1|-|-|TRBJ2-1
CASSQVSGAPGEQFF
TGCGCCAGCAGCCAAGTGTCAGGGGCGCCTGGTGAGCAGTTCTTC
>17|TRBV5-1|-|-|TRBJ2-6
CASWQPGVVSGANVLTF
TGCGCCAGCTGGCAACCTGGGGTCGTCTCTGGGGCCAACGTCCTGACTTTC
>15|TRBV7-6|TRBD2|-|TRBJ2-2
CASSPGLASTGELFF
TGTGCCAGCAGCCCCGGACTAGCCAGCACCGGGGAGCTGTTTTTT
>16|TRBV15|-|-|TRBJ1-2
CATSRVVREPDYGYTF
TGTGCCACCAGCAGAGTAGTACGAGAACCTGACTATGGCTACACCTTT
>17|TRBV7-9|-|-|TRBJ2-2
CASSLAPRVPNTGELFF
TGTGCCAGCAGCTTAGCCCCCCGGGTACCGAACACCGGGGAGCTGTTTTTT
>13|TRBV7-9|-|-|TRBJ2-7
CASSLNGRGEQYF
TGTGCCAGCAGCTTGAACGGGAGAGGCGAGCAGTACTTC
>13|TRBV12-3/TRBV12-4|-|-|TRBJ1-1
CASSFGQATEAFF
TGTGCCAGCAGTTTTGGGCAGGCTACTGAAGCTTTCTTT
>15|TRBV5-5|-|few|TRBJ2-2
CASSLEPVNTGELFF
TGTGCCAGCAGCTTGGAGCCGGTGAACACCGGGGAGCTGTTTTTT